The entry below gives a single TCR beta chain sequence along with its context. Germline V CDR1 and CDR2: MDHEN, SYDVKM. Deletions cut 2 bases from V and 3 bases from J, with 16 bases between. CDR3 length: 16 amino acids. The data were obtained in a study of shared T cell receptors in the human thymus. Generated by immunoSEQ multiplex PCR, the TCRdb table keeps only in-frame clones and is missing some. The sample contains about 610,000 clones, around 87% of which appear only once. A further study also used this sample, focusing on human thymus T cells.

The chain joins TRBV28 to TRBJ1-2, with a weak D call TRBD1 (6 bases). Material for sequencing was thymocytes. This receptor was identified in a boy less than two years old with a congenital heart defect. CDR3 amino acids: CASSLTPLTGYYGYTF. The CDR3 region has the DNA TGTGCCAGCAGTTTAACGCCCCTGACAGGATACTATGGCTACACCTTC.